These T cell receptor beta chains were read from a single sample in a study of blood T cell repertoires in COVID-19. Profiled with immunoSEQ multiplex PCR; TCRdb holds only in-frame clones, not every one. The table includes over 400,000 clones, 86% detected once. Sequenced input: peripheral blood. These receptors originate from a woman in her twenties or thirties with active or convalescent COVID-19. CDR3s include the opening cysteine and the closing phenylalanine or tryptophan. Fields, in order: D gene, clone size, J gene, V gene, CDR3 protein, CDR3 DNA. The D gene is left open where the match is weak. The size entry is marked missing in some rows and otherwise reads once, few, many or a size class.

>TRBD2|-|TRBJ2-7|TRBV6-5
CASTTSGSLEDEQYF
TGTGCCAGCACGACCAGCGGGAGTCTTGAGGACGAGCAGTACTTC
>TRBD1|-|TRBJ1-2|TRBV10-2
CASSGGTGVLGYTF
TGCGCCAGCAGTGGAGGGACAGGAGTCCTAGGCTACACCTTC
>-|-|TRBJ2-3|TRBV5-1
CASSLLGAGTDTQYF
TGCGCCAGCAGCTTGTTGGGGGCAGGGACAGATACGCAGTATTTT
>-|-|TRBJ1-5|TRBV6-1
CASSEAGLDLRPQHF
TGTGCCAGCAGTGAAGCTGGACTGGATCTTCGGCCCCAGCATTTT
>-|-|TRBJ2-2|TRBV27
CASSWTKGELFF
TGTGCCAGCAGTTGGACTAAGGGGGAGCTGTTTTTT
>-|-|TRBJ1-2|TRBV30
CAWRRGTNYGYTF
TGTGCCTGGAGGCGGGGGACTAACTATGGCTACACCTTC
>-|-|TRBJ2-7|TRBV5-1
CASSTLAVDRGDGQYF
TGCGCCAGCAGCACATTGGCGGTGGACCGGGGAGATGGGCAGTACTTC
>-|-|TRBJ2-7|TRBV25-1
CASSPHVAASYEQYF
TGTGCCAGCAGTCCCCACGTCGCGGCATCCTACGAGCAGTACTTC
>TRBD2|-|TRBJ2-5|TRBV4-1
CASSPSGSGGLETQYF
TGCGCCAGCAGCCCCTCGGGGAGCGGGGGGTTGGAGACCCAGTACTTC
>TRBD1|-|TRBJ2-2|TRBV27
CASSRQGRAGELFF
TGTGCCAGCAGCCGACAGGGTAGAGCCGGGGAGCTGTTTTTT
>-|-|TRBJ1-6|TRBV29-1
CSVEVNNNSPLHF
TGCAGCGTTGAGGTGAACAATAATTCACCCCTCCACTTT
>-|-|TRBJ1-6|TRBV3-1/TRBV3-2
CASSQAVLNSPLHF
TGTGCCAGCAGCCAAGCGGTATTAAATTCACCCCTCCACTTT
>-|-|TRBJ2-7|TRBV5-1
CASSLGSRYEQYF
TGCGCCAGCAGCTTGGGTTCCCGGTACGAGCAGTACTTC
>TRBD2|once|TRBJ2-3|TRBV6-4
CASSSLAGRDTQYF
TGTGCCAGCAGTTCACTAGCGGGGCGAGATACGCAGTATTTT
>-|-|TRBJ2-7|TRBV4-1
CASSQDPLGQYEQYF
TGCGCCAGCAGCCAAGATCCGCTGGGACAATACGAGCAGTACTTC
>-|-|TRBJ1-3|TRBV9
CASPRLQGKMGNTIYF
TGTGCCAGCCCCAGACTACAGGGAAAAATGGGAAACACCATATATTTT
>TRBD1|-|TRBJ1-1|TRBV6-6
CASSPDRGRSATEAFF
TGTGCCAGCAGTCCCGACAGGGGGCGGTCGGCCACTGAAGCTTTCTTT
>-|-|TRBJ1-2|TRBV10-3
CAISRGGDFKNYGYTF
TGTGCCATCAGTAGAGGGGGGGACTTCAAAAACTATGGCTACACCTTC
>TRBD1|once|TRBJ2-5|TRBV5-8
CASSLGDRVRETQYF
TGTGCCAGCAGCTTGGGGGACAGGGTCAGGGAGACCCAGTACTTC
>-|once|TRBJ2-1|TRBV6-5
CASIPTNYNEQFF
TGTGCCAGCATTCCCACTAATTACAATGAGCAGTTCTTC
>TRBD1|-|TRBJ1-2|TRBV4-1
CASSPNTGTANYGYTF
TGCGCCAGCAGCCCGAACACCGGGACAGCTAACTATGGCTACACCTTC
>-|-|TRBJ1-2|TRBV5-6
CASSLQARGRGFDGYTF
TGTGCCAGCAGCTTACAAGCCCGGGGCAGGGGATTCGATGGCTACACCTTC
>TRBD2|-|TRBJ2-7|TRBV6-5
CASSYSSGGPGEQYF
TGTGCCAGCAGTTATTCCTCGGGAGGGCCTGGGGAGCAGTACTTC
>-|-|TRBJ1-4|TRBV11-2
CASSFHSIEEKLFF
TGTGCCAGCAGCTTTCACAGCATTGAAGAAAAACTGTTTTTT
>-|-|TRBJ1-2|TRBV14
CASSQGRGDGYTF
TGTGCCAGCAGCCAAGGGCGCGGGGATGGCTACACCTTC
>TRBD1|-|TRBJ2-3|TRBV19
CASSMPPGTGTSTDTQYF
TGTGCCAGTAGTATGCCCCCCGGGACAGGGACTAGCACAGATACGCAGTATTTT
>-|once|TRBJ1-6|TRBV18
CASSPQGQSYNSPLHF
TGTGCCAGCTCACCCCAAGGACAGTCATATAATTCACCCCTCCACTTT
>-|many|TRBJ1-4|TRBV25-1
CASSDETVDEKLFF
TGTGCCAGCAGTGATGAGACAGTTGATGAAAAACTGTTTTTT
>-|few|TRBJ1-2|TRBV21-1
CASSCRTFNYGYTF
TGTGCCAGCAGCTGTCGGACATTTAACTATGGCTACACCTTC
>-|-|TRBJ2-7|TRBV5-1
CASSLGEGGVYEQYF
TGCGCCAGCAGCTTGGGTGAAGGGGGGGTTTACGAGCAGTACTTC
>-|-|TRBJ1-3|TRBV10-3
CAGRGGGSSGNTIYF
TGTGCCGGCAGAGGTGGCGGGAGCTCTGGAAACACCATATATTTT
>TRBD1|-|TRBJ1-2|TRBV5-1
CASSLEGQFGYTF
TGCGCCAGCAGCTTGGAGGGACAGTTTGGCTACACCTTC
>-|few|TRBJ1-2|TRBV6-4
CASSPEANYGYTF
TGTGCCAGCTCCCCAGAGGCGAACTATGGCTACACCTTC
>-|-|TRBJ1-4|TRBV6-5
CASSPRSSKTEKLFF
TGTGCCAGCAGTCCTCGGTCCTCTAAAACTGAAAAACTGTTTTTT
>-|-|TRBJ1-4|TRBV11-2
CASSLVRGGHATNEKLFF
TGTGCCAGCAGCTTAGTAAGGGGGGGCCATGCAACTAATGAAAAACTGTTTTTT
>-|-|TRBJ1-1|TRBV6-5
CASKSPEVTEAFF
TGTGCCAGCAAAAGTCCTGAGGTCACTGAAGCTTTCTTT
>TRBD1|-|TRBJ2-5|TRBV5-1
CASSLTGANQETQYF
TGCGCCAGCAGCTTGACAGGGGCCAACCAAGAGACCCAGTACTTC
>TRBD2|-|TRBJ2-7|TRBV7-9
CASSLGSGGRSYEQYF
TGTGCCAGCAGCTTAGGTAGCGGGGGGCGTTCGTACGAGCAGTACTTC
>-|once|TRBJ2-3|TRBV9
CASSVAASVTDTQYF
TGTGCCAGCAGCGTAGCGGCTAGCGTCACAGATACGCAGTATTTT
>TRBD1|-|TRBJ2-5|TRBV4-1
CASSQDLNRGPETQYF
TGCGCCAGCAGCCAAGATCTGAACAGGGGGCCCGAGACCCAGTACTTC
>TRBD2|-|TRBJ2-1|TRBV28
CASSFPLAGGAYAYNEQFF
TGTGCCAGCAGTTTCCCCCTAGCGGGGGGGGCTTACGCCTACAATGAGCAGTTCTTC
>TRBD2|-|TRBJ2-7|TRBV5-1
CASSLGTSGEQYF
TGCGCCAGCAGCCTCGGGACTAGCGGCGAGCAGTACTTC
>TRBD2|-|TRBJ2-3|TRBV2
CASSEARVAGGFTDTQYF
TGTGCCAGCAGTGAAGCGCGGGTAGCGGGGGGATTCACAGATACGCAGTATTTT
>TRBD1|-|TRBJ1-2|TRBV13
CASSLAGAGGRGYTF
TGTGCCAGCAGCTTAGCTGGCGCAGGGGGCAGAGGCTACACCTTC
>TRBD2|-|TRBJ2-5|TRBV6-5
CASRGPSGRETQYF
TGTGCCAGCAGAGGACCTAGCGGGCGGGAGACCCAGTACTTC
>-|-|TRBJ1-5|TRBV12-3/TRBV12-4
CASSLGAGQPQHF
TGTGCCAGCAGTTTGGGGGCCGGGCAGCCCCAGCATTTT
>TRBD2|-|TRBJ2-1|TRBV7-6
CASSLGTSGYNEQFF
TGTGCCAGCAGCTTAGGGACTAGCGGATACAATGAGCAGTTCTTC
>-|-|TRBJ1-1|TRBV6-6
CASSQQGPLYTEAFF
TGTGCCAGCAGCCAACAGGGTCCTCTATACACTGAAGCTTTCTTT
>-|-|TRBJ1-5|TRBV7-2
CASSSQGPSNQPQHF
TGTGCCAGCAGCTCACAGGGTCCCAGCAATCAGCCCCAGCATTTT
>-|-|TRBJ1-5|TRBV5-8
CASSPIERGGQPQHF
TGTGCCAGCAGCCCAATAGAAAGGGGTGGTCAGCCCCAGCATTTT
>TRBD1|-|TRBJ1-1|TRBV18
CASSPMTGVVTEAFF
TGTGCCAGCTCACCAATGACAGGGGTTGTCACTGAAGCTTTCTTT
>-|-|TRBJ2-2|TRBV29-1
CSVRPAGLTGELFF
TGCAGCGTTCGACCGGCGGGGCTCACCGGGGAGCTGTTTTTT
>TRBD2|-|TRBJ2-7|TRBV5-1
CASKGEGLAGYEQYF
TGCGCCAGCAAAGGCGAAGGACTAGCGGGTTACGAGCAGTACTTC
>-|-|TRBJ1-3|TRBV6-5
CASSYAQQNTIYF
TGTGCCAGCAGTTACGCTCAACAGAACACCATATATTTT
>TRBD2|-|TRBJ2-1|TRBV27
CASRMLAGGSYNEQFF
TGTGCCAGCAGGATGCTAGCGGGAGGGTCATACAATGAGCAGTTCTTC
>-|-|TRBJ2-7|TRBV6-1
CASSEVRGSAYEQYF
TGTGCCAGCAGTGAAGTTCGGGGTTCGGCCTACGAGCAGTACTTC
>TRBD2|-|TRBJ2-7|TRBV5-6
CASSLAGGPDNEQYF
TGTGCCAGCAGCTTGGCGGGAGGGCCCGACAACGAGCAGTACTTC
>-|-|TRBJ1-3|TRBV3-1/TRBV3-2
CASSHDTGQNSGNTIYF
TGTGCCAGCAGCCACGATACGGGACAAAACTCTGGAAACACCATATATTTT